A single TCR beta chain is shown here with its context. What it binds is not known. Per germline, CDR1 LGHNA and CDR2 YNFKEQ. The CDR3 has 14 residues. The V and J ends lost 1 base and 4 bases respectively, with 9 bases between them. This sample is part of a study of graft-versus-host responses after intestinal transplantation. Study overall: Transplants were multivisceral, liver-intestinal, or isolated intestinal. Recipients were all induced with anti-thymocyte globulin, then given tacrolimus and steroids for around three years.

Repertoires were generated with immunoSEQ multiplex PCR, while TCRdb's copy carries only in-frame clones and drops some. The table has 35,000 to 45,000 clones, roughly nine tenths seen once. Study results and caveats: Individuals who had graft-donor T cell macrochimerism had allografts that showed high graft-versus-host to host-versus-graft clonal ratios. GvH clones were found in recipient marrow; some appeared first in ileum or blood.

The receptor's source is a human patient who received an intestinal transplant, so some T cells may come from the graft donor. V gene TRBV4-2 combines with J gene TRBJ2-3; D not certain. The sequenced sample was PBMCs, obtained 524 days after transplant. The chain's CDR3 is CASSQGDLPDTQYF. The CDR3 nucleotides are TGTGCCAGCAGCCAAGGAGATTTGCCAGATACGCAGTATTTT.